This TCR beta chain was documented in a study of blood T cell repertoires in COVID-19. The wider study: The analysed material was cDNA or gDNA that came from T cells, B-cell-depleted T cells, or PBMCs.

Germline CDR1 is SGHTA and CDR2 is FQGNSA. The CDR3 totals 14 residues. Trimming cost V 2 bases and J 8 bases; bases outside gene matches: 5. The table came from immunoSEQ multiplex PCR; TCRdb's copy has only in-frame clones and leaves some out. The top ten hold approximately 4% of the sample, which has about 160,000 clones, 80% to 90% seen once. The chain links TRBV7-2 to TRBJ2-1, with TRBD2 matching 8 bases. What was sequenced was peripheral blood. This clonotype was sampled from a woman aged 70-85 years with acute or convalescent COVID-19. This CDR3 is CASSLPGGPYEQFF. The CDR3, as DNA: TGTGCCAGCAGCTTACCGGGAGGGCCATATGAGCAGTTCTTC.